This T cell receptor beta chain comes out of a study of T-cell reconstitution after alpha-beta-depleted transplantation in children. Ten or more counts support this clonotype. Unique molecular identifiers tagged the TCRbeta library. TCRdb called the PCR reads again in MiXCR, with one record for every CDR3 protein. The data show around 200,000 distinct CDR3 sequences, with approximately 6.6% seen just once and approximately 3% held by the top ten. The CDR3 runs to 15 residues. After removal of 3 bases from V and 4 bases from J, the junction contained 6 bases not matched to a gene. Germline values: CDR1 LNHNV, CDR2 YYDKDF (reference sequence).

The clonotype originates from a human donor who donated a stem cell graft to a child with Wiskott-Aldrich syndrome. The source material was PBMCs from the stem cell graft donor, sampled from the stem cell graft. The J gene is TRBJ1-2, the V gene TRBV15, with 9 bases aligning to TRBD1. The CDR3 sequence: CATSRDGQGSYGYTF. CDR3 bases: TGTGCCACCAGCAGGGACGGACAGGGGAGCTATGGCTACACCTTC.